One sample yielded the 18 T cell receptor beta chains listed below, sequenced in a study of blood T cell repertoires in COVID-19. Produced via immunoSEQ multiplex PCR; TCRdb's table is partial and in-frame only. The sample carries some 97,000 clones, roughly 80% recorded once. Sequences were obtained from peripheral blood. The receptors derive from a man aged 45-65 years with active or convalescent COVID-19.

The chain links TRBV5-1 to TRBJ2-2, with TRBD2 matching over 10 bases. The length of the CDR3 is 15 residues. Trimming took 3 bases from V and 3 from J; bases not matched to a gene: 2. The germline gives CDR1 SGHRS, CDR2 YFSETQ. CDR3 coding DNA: TGCGCCAGCAGCTCTAGCGGGAGCGACACCGGGGAGCTGTTTTTT. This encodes CASSSSGSDTGELFF.

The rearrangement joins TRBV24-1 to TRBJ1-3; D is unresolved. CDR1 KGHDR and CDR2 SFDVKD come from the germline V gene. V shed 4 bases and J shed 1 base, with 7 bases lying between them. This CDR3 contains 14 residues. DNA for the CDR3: TGTGCCACCAGTGACCCTAATTCTGGAAACACCATATATTTT. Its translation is CATSDPNSGNTIYF.

CDR3: CASSPSRGSGRFNEQFF. As DNA, the CDR3 is TGCGCCAGCAGCCCCAGCCGTGGTAGCGGGAGATTCAATGAGCAGTTCTTC. The chain has TRBV4-1 and TRBJ2-1, with 9 positions matching TRBD2. Per the germline V gene, CDR1 is MGHRA and CDR2 is YSYEKL. The V segment lost 4 bases and the J segment 6 bases; nucleotides outside the gene matches: 13. The CDR3 is 17 residues long.

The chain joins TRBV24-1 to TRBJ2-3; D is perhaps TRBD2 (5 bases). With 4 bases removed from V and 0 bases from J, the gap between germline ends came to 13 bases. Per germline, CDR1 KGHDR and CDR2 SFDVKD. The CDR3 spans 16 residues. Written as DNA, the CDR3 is TGTGCCACCAGTGACCCCAAGCGGTCTAGCACAGATACGCAGTATTTT. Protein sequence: CATSDPKRSSTDTQYF.

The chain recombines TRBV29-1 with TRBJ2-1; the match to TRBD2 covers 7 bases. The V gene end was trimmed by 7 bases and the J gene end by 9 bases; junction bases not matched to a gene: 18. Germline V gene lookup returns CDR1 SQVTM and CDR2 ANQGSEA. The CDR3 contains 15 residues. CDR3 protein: CSGTNWEGLGSEQFF. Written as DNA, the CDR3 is TGCAGCGGGACGAACTGGGAGGGGCTAGGGAGTGAGCAGTTCTTC.

This CDR3 reads CASRIRGSSNQPQHF. CDR3 bases: TGTGCCAGCAGGATTAGGGGGTCCAGCAATCAGCCCCAGCATTTT. V and J are TRBV6-5 and TRBJ1-5; tentative D call: TRBD1 (6 bases). V was pared by 6 bases and J by 1 base, with 13 bases between. Germline CDR1 MNHEY, CDR2 SVGAGI. CDR3 length: 15 amino acids.

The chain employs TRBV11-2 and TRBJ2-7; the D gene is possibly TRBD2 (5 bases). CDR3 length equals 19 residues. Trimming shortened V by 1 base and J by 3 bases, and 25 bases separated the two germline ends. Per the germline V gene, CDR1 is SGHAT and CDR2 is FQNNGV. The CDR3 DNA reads TGTGCCAGCAGCTTAGCGCCTCCGGTTACGGGGAGTGCGGTCTACGAGCAGTACTTC. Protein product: CASSLAPPVTGSAVYEQYF.

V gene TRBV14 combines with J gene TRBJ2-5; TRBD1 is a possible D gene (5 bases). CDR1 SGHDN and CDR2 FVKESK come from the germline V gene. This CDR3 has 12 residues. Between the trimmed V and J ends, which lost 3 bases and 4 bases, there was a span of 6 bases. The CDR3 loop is CASSQGRETQYF. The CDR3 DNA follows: TGTGCCAGCAGCCAGGGGCGAGAGACCCAGTACTTC.

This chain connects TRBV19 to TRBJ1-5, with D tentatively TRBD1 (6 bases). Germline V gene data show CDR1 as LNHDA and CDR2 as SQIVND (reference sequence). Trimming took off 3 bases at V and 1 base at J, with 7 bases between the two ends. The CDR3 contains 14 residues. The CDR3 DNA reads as TGTGCCAGTAGTATCAGGGGAAGCAATCAGCCCCAGCATTTT. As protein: CASSIRGSNQPQHF. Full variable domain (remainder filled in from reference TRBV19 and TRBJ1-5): DGGITQSPKYLFRKEGQNVTLSCEQNLNHDAMYWYRQDPGQGLRLIYYSQIVNDFQKGDIAEGYSVSREKKESFPLTVTSAQKNPTAFYLCASSIRGSNQPQHFGDGTRLSIL.

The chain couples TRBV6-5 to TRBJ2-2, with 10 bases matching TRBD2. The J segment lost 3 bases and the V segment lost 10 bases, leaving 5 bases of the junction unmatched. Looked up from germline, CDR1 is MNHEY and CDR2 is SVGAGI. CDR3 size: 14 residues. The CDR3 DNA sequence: TGTGCCACCTGGACTAGCGGAGACACCGGGGAGCTGTTTTTT. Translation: CATWTSGDTGELFF.

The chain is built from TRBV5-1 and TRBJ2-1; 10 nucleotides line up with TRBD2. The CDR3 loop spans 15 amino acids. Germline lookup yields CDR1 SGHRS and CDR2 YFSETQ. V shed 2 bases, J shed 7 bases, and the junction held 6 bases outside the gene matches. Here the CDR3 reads CASSFTGLARNEQFF. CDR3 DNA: TGCGCCAGCAGCTTCACGGGACTAGCGAGAAATGAGCAGTTCTTC. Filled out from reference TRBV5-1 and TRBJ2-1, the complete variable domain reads KAGVTQTPRYLIKTRGQQVTLSCSPISGHRSVSWYQQTPGQGLQFLFEYFSETQRNKGNFPGRFSGRQFSNSRSEMNVSTLELGDSALYLCASSFTGLARNEQFFGPGTRLTVL.

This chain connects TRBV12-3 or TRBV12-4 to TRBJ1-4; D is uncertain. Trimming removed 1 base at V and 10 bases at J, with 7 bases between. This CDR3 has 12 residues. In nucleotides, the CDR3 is TGTGCCAGCAGTTTAGGAGAAATAAAACTGTTTTTT. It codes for CASSLGEIKLFF.

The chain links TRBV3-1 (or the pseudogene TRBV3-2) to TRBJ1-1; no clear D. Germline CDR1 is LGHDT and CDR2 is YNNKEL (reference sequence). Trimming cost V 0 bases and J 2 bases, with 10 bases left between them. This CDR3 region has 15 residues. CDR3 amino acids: CASSQDWAANTEAFF. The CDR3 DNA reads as TGTGCCAGCAGCCAAGATTGGGCAGCAAACACTGAAGCTTTCTTT.

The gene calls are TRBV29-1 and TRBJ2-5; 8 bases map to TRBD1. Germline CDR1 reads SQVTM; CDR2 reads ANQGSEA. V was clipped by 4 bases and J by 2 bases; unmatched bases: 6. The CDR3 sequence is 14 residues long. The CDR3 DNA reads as TGCAGCGTTGCGGGAACAGGGGGTCAAGAGACCCAGTACTTC. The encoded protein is CSVAGTGGQETQYF.

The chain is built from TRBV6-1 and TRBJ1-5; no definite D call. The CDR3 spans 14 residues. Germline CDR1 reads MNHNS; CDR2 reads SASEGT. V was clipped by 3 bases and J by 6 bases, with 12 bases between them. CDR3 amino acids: CASSDTRYGQPQHF. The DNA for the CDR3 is TGTGCCAGCAGTGATACTAGGTACGGTCAGCCCCAGCATTTT.

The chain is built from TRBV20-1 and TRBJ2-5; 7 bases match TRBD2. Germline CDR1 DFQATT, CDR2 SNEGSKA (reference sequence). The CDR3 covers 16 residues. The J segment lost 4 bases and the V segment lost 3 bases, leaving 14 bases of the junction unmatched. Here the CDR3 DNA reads TGCAGTGCTAGTAAACTTCGCGGGAGAGGGGCAGAGACCCAGTACTTC. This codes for CSASKLRGRGAETQYF.

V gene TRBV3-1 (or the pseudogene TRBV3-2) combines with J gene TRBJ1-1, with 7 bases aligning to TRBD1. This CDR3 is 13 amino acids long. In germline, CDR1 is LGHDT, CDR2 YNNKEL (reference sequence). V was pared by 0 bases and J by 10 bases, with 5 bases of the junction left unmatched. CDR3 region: CASSQDWAGGAFF. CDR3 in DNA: TGTGCCAGCAGCCAAGATTGGGCAGGGGGAGCTTTCTTT.

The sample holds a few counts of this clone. The CDR3 loop is CASRGDRGTLYGYTF. The CDR3 DNA is TGTGCCAGCAGGGGGGACAGGGGAACACTTTATGGCTACACCTTC. This chain uses TRBV6-6 with TRBJ1-2, with TRBD1 matching over 10 bases. Unmatched junction bases numbered 9, after V lost 6 bases and J lost 5 bases. The CDR3 covers 15 residues. The germline V gene has CDR1 MNHNY and CDR2 SVGAGI (reference sequence).